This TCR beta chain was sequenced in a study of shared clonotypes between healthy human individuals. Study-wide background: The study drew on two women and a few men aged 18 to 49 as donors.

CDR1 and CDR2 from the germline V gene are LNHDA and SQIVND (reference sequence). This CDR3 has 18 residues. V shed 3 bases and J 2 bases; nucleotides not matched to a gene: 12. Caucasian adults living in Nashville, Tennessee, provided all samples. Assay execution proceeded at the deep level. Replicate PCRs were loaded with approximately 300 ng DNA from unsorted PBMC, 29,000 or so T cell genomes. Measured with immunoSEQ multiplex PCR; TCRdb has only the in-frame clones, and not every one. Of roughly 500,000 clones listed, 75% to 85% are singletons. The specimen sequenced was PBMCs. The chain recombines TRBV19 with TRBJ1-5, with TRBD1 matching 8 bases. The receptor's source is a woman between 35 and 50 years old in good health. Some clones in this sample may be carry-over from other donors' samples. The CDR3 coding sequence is TGTGCCAGTAGTATCGGAAGGACAGGGACGAGGGGCAATCAGCCCCAGCATTTT. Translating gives CASSIGRTGTRGNQPQHF.